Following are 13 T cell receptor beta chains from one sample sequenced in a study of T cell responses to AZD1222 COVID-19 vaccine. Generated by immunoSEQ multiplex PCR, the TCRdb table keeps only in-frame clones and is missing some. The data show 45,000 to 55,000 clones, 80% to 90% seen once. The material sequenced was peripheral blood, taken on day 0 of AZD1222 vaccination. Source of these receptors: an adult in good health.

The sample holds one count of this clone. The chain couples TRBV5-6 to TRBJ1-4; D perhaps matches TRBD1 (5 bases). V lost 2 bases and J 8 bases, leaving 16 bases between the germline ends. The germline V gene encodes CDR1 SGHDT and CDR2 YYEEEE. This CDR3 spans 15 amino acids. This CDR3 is CASSFIVGTREKLFF. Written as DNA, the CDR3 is TGTGCCAGCAGCTTTATCGTAGGGACGCGGGAAAAACTGTTTTTT.

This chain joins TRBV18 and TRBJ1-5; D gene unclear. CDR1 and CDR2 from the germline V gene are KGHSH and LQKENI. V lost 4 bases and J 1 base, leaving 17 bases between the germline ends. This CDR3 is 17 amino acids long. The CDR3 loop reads CASSLDALLGSNQPQHF. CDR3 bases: TGTGCCAGCTCACTGGACGCATTACTGGGGAGCAATCAGCCCCAGCATTTT.

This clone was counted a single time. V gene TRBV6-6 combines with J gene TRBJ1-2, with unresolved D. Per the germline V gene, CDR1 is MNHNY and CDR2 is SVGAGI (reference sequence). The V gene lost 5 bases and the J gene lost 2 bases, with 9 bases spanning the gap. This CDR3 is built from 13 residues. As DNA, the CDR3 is TGTGCCAGCAGTCCCGCTCCCAACTATGGCTACACCTTC. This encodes CASSPAPNYGYTF.

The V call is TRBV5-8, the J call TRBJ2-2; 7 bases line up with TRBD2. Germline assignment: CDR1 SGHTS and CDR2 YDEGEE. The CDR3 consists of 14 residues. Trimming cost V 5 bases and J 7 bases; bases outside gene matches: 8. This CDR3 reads CASRFRGVGGELFF. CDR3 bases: TGTGCCAGCAGATTCCGGGGGGTTGGCGGGGAGCTGTTTTTT.

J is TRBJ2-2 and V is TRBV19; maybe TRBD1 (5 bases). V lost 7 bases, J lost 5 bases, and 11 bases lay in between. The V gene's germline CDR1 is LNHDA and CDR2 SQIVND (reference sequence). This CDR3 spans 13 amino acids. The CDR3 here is CASKGQPTGELFF. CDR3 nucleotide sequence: TGTGCCAGTAAGGGGCAGCCTACCGGGGAGCTGTTTTTT.

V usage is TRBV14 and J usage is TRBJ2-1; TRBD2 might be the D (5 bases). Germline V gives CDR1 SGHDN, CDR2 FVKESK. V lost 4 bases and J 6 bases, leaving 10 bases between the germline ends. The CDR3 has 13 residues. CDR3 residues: CASSPQRINEQFF. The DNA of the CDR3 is TGTGCCAGCAGCCCGCAGCGGATCAATGAGCAGTTCTTC.

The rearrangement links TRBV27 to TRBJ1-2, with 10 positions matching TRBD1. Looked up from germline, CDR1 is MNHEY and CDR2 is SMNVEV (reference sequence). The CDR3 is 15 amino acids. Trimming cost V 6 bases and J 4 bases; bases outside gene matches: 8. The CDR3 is CASRTPGQGIYGYTF. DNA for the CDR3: TGTGCCAGCAGGACGCCGGGACAGGGGATCTATGGCTACACCTTC.

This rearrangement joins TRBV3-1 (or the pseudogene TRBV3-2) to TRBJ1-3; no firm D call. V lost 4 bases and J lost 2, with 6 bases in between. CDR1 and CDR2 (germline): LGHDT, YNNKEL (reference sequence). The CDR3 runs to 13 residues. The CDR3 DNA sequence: TGTGCCAGCAGCCTAGGGACTGGAAACACCATATATTTT. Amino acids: CASSLGTGNTIYF.

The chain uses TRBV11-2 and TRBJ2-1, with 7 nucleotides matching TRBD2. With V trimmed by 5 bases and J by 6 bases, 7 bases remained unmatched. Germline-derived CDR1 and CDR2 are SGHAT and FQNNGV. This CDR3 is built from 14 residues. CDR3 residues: CASSPGLSSNEQFF. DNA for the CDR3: TGTGCCAGCAGCCCGGGACTATCAAGCAATGAGCAGTTCTTC.

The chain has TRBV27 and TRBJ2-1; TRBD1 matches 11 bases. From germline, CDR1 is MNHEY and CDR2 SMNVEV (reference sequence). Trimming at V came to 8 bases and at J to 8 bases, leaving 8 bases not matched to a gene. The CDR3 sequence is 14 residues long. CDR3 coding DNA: TGTGCCAGCTGCCGGGACAGGGGGTACCATGAGCAGTTCTTC. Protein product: CASCRDRGYHEQFF.

CDR3 nucleotide sequence: TGTGCCAGCAGTTACTCGAAATCGGGGAGCTATGGCTACACCTTC. It specifies CASSYSKSGSYGYTF. This sequence joins TRBV6-6 and TRBJ1-2; the D is unclear. V gave up 0 bases and J gave up 4 bases, with 12 bases separating them. The CDR3 spans 15 residues. Germline CDR1 is MNHNY and CDR2 is SVGAGI (reference sequence).

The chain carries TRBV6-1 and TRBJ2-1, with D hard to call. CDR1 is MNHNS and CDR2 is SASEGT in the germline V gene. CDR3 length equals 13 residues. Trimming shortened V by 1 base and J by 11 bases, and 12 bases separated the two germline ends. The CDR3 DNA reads TGTGCCAGCAGTGAAGTGTCTTTAAATCAGCAGTTCTTC. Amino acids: CASSEVSLNQQFF.

CDR3 in DNA: TGTGCCAGCAGCTTAGACGGGAGGGCCGATGAGCAGTTCTTC. Its translation: CASSLDGRADEQFF. The J gene is TRBJ2-1, the V gene TRBV7-9, with TRBD2 identical over 8 bases. Germline assignment: CDR1 SEHNR and CDR2 FQNEAQ (reference sequence). V shed 1 base and J 8 bases; nucleotides not matched to a gene: 4. There are 14 residues in the CDR3. Based on the CDR3 plus reference TRBV7-9 and TRBJ2-1, the full variable domain is DTGVSQNPRHKITKRGQNVTFRCDPISEHNRLYWYRQTLGQGPEFLTYFQNEAQLEKSRLLSDRFSAERPKGSFSTLEIQRTEQGDSAMYLCASSLDGRADEQFFGPGTRLTVL.